Presented here are 16 T cell receptor beta chains from one specimen sequenced in a study of cytomegalovirus exposure and HLA in healthy donors. Measured with immunoSEQ multiplex PCR; TCRdb has only the in-frame clones, and not every one. The top ten hold about 6.5% of the sample, which has about 98,000 clones, roughly 87% seen once. Sequenced input: PBMCs. The receptors derive from a man aged 18 to 35 in good health and CMV-seropositive.

J is TRBJ1-5 and V is TRBV6-5, with a possible D match to TRBD1 (6 bases). Looked up from germline, CDR1 is MNHEY and CDR2 is SVGAGI. V lost 4 bases and J lost 4, with 11 bases in between. This CDR3 is built from 14 residues. The CDR3 is CASSSMDSNQPQHF. CDR3 DNA sequence: TGTGCCAGCAGTTCCATGGACAGTAATCAGCCCCAGCATTTT.

This clone was observed once. J is TRBJ2-3 and V is TRBV2, with 8 bases identical to TRBD2. CDR1 is SNHLY, CDR2 FYNNEI, per germline. The V gene end was trimmed by 2 bases and the J gene end by 0 bases; junction bases not matched to a gene: 13. This CDR3 contains 19 residues. This chain's CDR3 is CASSEKLLGGGTSTDTQYF. Here the CDR3 DNA reads TGTGCCAGCAGTGAAAAGTTGCTGGGCGGGGGGACTAGCACAGATACGCAGTATTTT.

This clone was seen once. The genes are TRBV29-1 and TRBJ1-1; weak D call: TRBD1 (6 bases). V was trimmed by 2 bases and J by 3 bases, leaving 16 bases between them. The CDR3 is made up of 15 amino acids. Germline CDR1 is SQVTM and CDR2 is ANQGSEA. CDR3 in DNA: TGCAGCGTTGAAATTGCGGACAGTGTAGACACTGAAGCTTTCTTT. Protein sequence: CSVEIADSVDTEAFF.

V and J are TRBV19 and TRBJ1-1, with 10 bases that match TRBD1. The V and J ends lost 3 bases and 1 base, in that order; junction bases with no gene match: 2. The CDR3 is 15 amino acids. Germline assignment: CDR1 LNHDA and CDR2 SQIVND (reference sequence). CDR3 in DNA: TGTGCCAGTAGTATGGGGGACAGGGGGAACACTGAAGCTTTCTTT. Translation gives CASSMGDRGNTEAFF. The full variable domain, rest sourced from reference TRBV19 and TRBJ1-1, is DGGITQSPKYLFRKEGQNVTLSCEQNLNHDAMYWYRQDPGQGLRLIYYSQIVNDFQKGDIAEGYSVSREKKESFPLTVTSAQKNPTAFYLCASSMGDRGNTEAFFGQGTRLTVV.

The J gene is TRBJ2-1, the V gene TRBV6-6; 10 positions match TRBD1. Germline V gene data show CDR1 as MNHNY and CDR2 as SVGAGI (reference sequence). V was clipped by 2 bases and J by 7 bases; unmatched bases: 8. CDR3 size: 16 residues. The CDR3 protein is CASSYRPGQGRNEQFF. DNA of the CDR3: TGTGCCAGCAGTTACCGGCCGGGACAGGGGCGGAATGAGCAGTTCTTC.

The chain couples TRBV4-3 to TRBJ2-3; 9 positions match TRBD1. Germline V CDR1 and CDR2: LGHNA, YSLEER. CDR3 length: 16 amino acids. V dropped 3 bases and J dropped 5; count of bases not matched to a gene: 9. CDR3 in amino acids: CASSQVQGAQGDTQYF. The CDR3 nucleotides are TGCGCCAGCAGCCAGGTACAGGGGGCTCAAGGAGATACGCAGTATTTT.

This clone was seen only a few times. This chain joins TRBV28 and TRBJ1-3; 7 nucleotides line up with TRBD1. J was trimmed by 10 bases and V by 2 bases; bases with no gene match: 8. This CDR3 has 14 residues. Germline V lookup: CDR1 MDHEN, CDR2 SYDVKM. The CDR3 reads CASSLLDRPATIYF. The CDR3 nucleotides are TGTGCCAGCAGTTTACTGGACAGGCCAGCGACCATATATTTT.

The chain is built from TRBV2 and TRBJ2-5; 9 positions match TRBD1. The DNA matches TRBJ2-7 better at its end, which makes the J call doubtful. Germline CDR1 SNHLY, CDR2 FYNNEI. The CDR3 length is 14 residues. The CDR3 reads CASSPGTGTNEQYF. The CDR3 DNA follows: TGTGCCAGCAGCCCCGGGACAGGGACAAACGAGCAGTACTTC.

The chain uses TRBV28 and TRBJ2-5; D unclear. CDR1 and CDR2 from the germline V gene are MDHEN and SYDVKM. This CDR3 has 11 amino acids. The V end lost 7 bases, the J end lost 5 bases, and 8 bases lay between the germline ends. For the CDR3, the DNA is TGTGCCAGCACCTCTGTTGAGACCCAGTACTTC. Its translation is CASTSVETQYF.

This chain uses TRBV19 with TRBJ2-6; 7 bases are shared with TRBD1. V gave up 5 bases and J gave up 9 bases; unmatched junction bases: 7. Germline V gene data show CDR1 as LNHDA and CDR2 as SQIVND (reference sequence). The CDR3 is 14 amino acids. The CDR3 nucleotides read TGTGCCAGTAGTGCTACAGGGGTAGGCAACGTCCTGACTTTC. It yields the protein CASSATGVGNVLTF.

The V gene is TRBV19, the J gene TRBJ2-3, with D tentatively TRBD2 (6 bases). Trimming stripped 3 bases from V and 2 bases from J, with 9 bases between. Germline lookup yields CDR1 LNHDA and CDR2 SQIVND (reference sequence). This CDR3 is 14 amino acids long. The CDR3, as DNA: TGTGCCAGTAGTATGAGGCGGGACACAGATACGCAGTATTTT. This gives the protein CASSMRRDTDTQYF. The complete variable domain, with remaining parts taken from reference TRBV19 and TRBJ2-3, reads DGGITQSPKYLFRKEGQNVTLSCEQNLNHDAMYWYRQDPGQGLRLIYYSQIVNDFQKGDIAEGYSVSREKKESFPLTVTSAQKNPTAFYLCASSMRRDTDTQYFGPGTRLTVL.

The V call is TRBV5-1, the J call TRBJ2-7; 8 nucleotides agree with TRBD1. The CDR3 covers 14 residues. Germline CDR1 and CDR2: SGHRS and YFSETQ. Trimming cost V 4 bases and J 3 bases; bases outside gene matches: 6. DNA for the CDR3: TGCGCCAGCAGCCCGGGACAGGACTTCTACGAGCAGTACTTC. This encodes CASSPGQDFYEQYF.

The chain couples TRBV10-3 to TRBJ1-3, with 10 bases fitting TRBD1. The CDR3 sequence is 14 residues long. Per germline, CDR1 ENHRY and CDR2 SYGVKD. The V gene end was trimmed by 6 bases and the J gene end by 9 bases; junction bases not matched to a gene: 8. The CDR3: CAISEGQGSFTIYF. CDR3 coding DNA: TGTGCCATCAGCGAGGGACAGGGGAGTTTCACCATATATTTT.

As concerns this clone: At one boundary the junction diverges from the germline segment, which might be a read error. The V call is TRBV5-8, the J call TRBJ2-1, with TRBD1 matching 7 bases. There are 13 residues in the CDR3. Looked up from germline, CDR1 is SGHTS and CDR2 is YDEGEE. Here the CDR3 reads CASTLDRSNEQFF. The CDR3 DNA is TGTGCCAGCACCTTGGACAGGTCCAATGAGCAGTTCTTC.

This chain uses TRBV11-3 with TRBJ2-1, with unresolved D. Germline V gene sequence: CDR1 SGHNT, CDR2 YENEEA. The CDR3 contains 13 residues. The germline V and J ends were trimmed by 2 bases and 6 bases, with 8 bases remaining between them. CDR3 in DNA: TGTGCCAGCAGCTTATCTGTCGGCAATGAGCAGTTCTTC. This translates into CASSLSVGNEQFF.

The V and J genes are TRBV6-5 and TRBJ2-3; 13 bases are shared with TRBD2. Trimming at V came to 2 bases and at J to 9 bases, leaving 5 bases not matched to a gene. The germline V gene encodes CDR1 MNHEY and CDR2 SVGAGI. This CDR3 spans 15 amino acids. The CDR3 loop is CASSYRTSGSTTQYF. CDR3 bases: TGTGCCAGCAGTTACCGGACTAGCGGGAGTACGACGCAGTATTTT.